This passage covers 29 T cell receptor beta chains from one sample sequenced in a study of breast tumors, draining lymph nodes, adjacent tissues. Samples came from axillary lymph nodes draining the breast cancer. TCRdb analysed the multiplex PCR reads with MiXCR anew, one entry per CDR3 protein. The sample lists 120,000 to 150,000 distinct CDR3 sequences; approximately 32% were seen once. The source material was axillary lymph node tissue. The receptors stem from a female donor with breast cancer. Some clones in this sample may be carry-over from other donors' samples.

The chain couples TRBV7-8 to TRBJ2-7; 10 nucleotides match TRBD1. V shed 4 bases, J shed 3 bases, and the junction held 3 bases outside the gene matches. This CDR3 comprises 14 residues. Germline V gene sequence: CDR1 SGHVS, CDR2 FQNEAQ. The CDR3 reads CASSSDRGFYEQYF. DNA for the CDR3: TGTGCCAGCAGCTCGGACAGGGGGTTCTACGAGCAGTACTTC. The variable domain in full, completed from reference TRBV7-8 and TRBJ2-7, reads GAGVSQSPRYKVAKRGQDVALRCDPISGHVSLFWYQQALGQGPEFLTYFQNEAQLDKSGLPSDRFFAERPEGSVSTLKIQRTQQEDSAVYLCASSSDRGFYEQYFGPGTRLTVT.

The sample holds many counts of this clonotype. The germline gene is not matched at one end of the junction; a read error may be the cause. J is TRBJ1-2 and V is TRBV7-2; 8 nucleotides match TRBD1. Germline V gene lookup returns CDR1 SGHTA and CDR2 FQGNSA. CDR3 length: 15 amino acids. DNA for the CDR3: TGTGCCAGCAGCGTAACGGGACAGGATTACCATGGCTACCCCTTC. This codes for CASSVTGQDYHGYPF. The complete variable domain, with remaining parts taken from reference TRBV7-2 and TRBJ1-2, reads GAGVSQSPSNKVTEKGKDVELRCDPISGHTALYWYRQSLGQGLEFLIYFQGNSAPDKSGLPSDRFSAERTGGSVSTLTIQRTQQEDSAVYLCASSVTGQDYHGYPFGSGTRLTVV.

The V and J genes are TRBV14 and TRBJ1-1, with D hard to call. CDR1 and CDR2 from the germline V gene are SGHDN and FVKESK. V was pared by 4 bases and J by 1 base, with 7 bases between. The CDR3 has 13 residues. The CDR3 spells CASSPRGNTEAFF. In DNA form, the CDR3 reads TGTGCCAGCAGCCCCCGTGGGAACACTGAAGCTTTCTTT.

The chain recombines TRBV7-8 with TRBJ1-2; D unresolved. Trimming left V 0 bases short and J 0 bases short, with 8 bases between. This CDR3 comprises 15 residues. From germline, CDR1 is SGHVS and CDR2 FQNEAQ. CDR3 sequence (DNA): TGTGCCAGCAGCTTAGCGTTAGGCCCTAACTATGGCTACACCTTC. Encoded protein: CASSLALGPNYGYTF.

This clonotype was counted only a few times. CDR3 residues: CAWSQRGSLAKNIQYF. CDR3 bases: TGTGCCTGGAGTCAGAGGGGGTCCCTAGCCAAAAACATTCAGTACTTC. The chain recombines TRBV30 with TRBJ2-4; tentative D call: TRBD1 (6 bases). The length of the CDR3 is 16 residues. Germline V gives CDR1 GTSNPN, CDR2 SVGIG (reference sequence). V lost 2 bases to trimming and J lost 0 bases, with 14 bases between them.

At least ten counts were recorded for this clonotype. The V gene is TRBV28, the J gene TRBJ1-4; weak D call: TRBD1 (6 bases). Between the trimmed V and J ends, which lost 2 bases and 8 bases, there was a span of 12 bases. Germline V gene data show CDR1 as MDHEN and CDR2 as SYDVKM. This CDR3 is 14 amino acids long. CDR3 sequence (DNA): TGTGCCAGCAGTTTACTGGGGACAAACGAAAAACTGTTTTTT. Its translation is CASSLLGTNEKLFF. Filled out from reference TRBV28 and TRBJ1-4, the complete variable domain reads DVKVTQSSRYLVKRTGEKVFLECVQDMDHENMFWYRQDPGLGLRLIYFSYDVKMKEKGDIPEGYSVSREKKERFSLILESASTNQTSMYLCASSLLGTNEKLFFGSGTQLSVL.

This clonotype appeared once. The chain couples TRBV7-9 to TRBJ1-5; D might be TRBD1 (5 bases). Germline lookup yields CDR1 SEHNR and CDR2 FQNEAQ (reference sequence). Between the trimmed V and J ends, which lost 2 bases and 1 base, there was a span of 15 bases. The CDR3 is 17 residues long. The CDR3 spells CASSLFGGAGSNQPQHF. The CDR3 DNA reads TGTGCCAGCAGCTTATTTGGTGGGGCAGGGAGCAATCAGCCCCAGCATTTT.

This clonotype occurred many times. The CDR3 DNA follows: TGTGCCAGCAGTTACTCCGAAAATCAGCCCCAGCATTTT. It translates to CASSYSENQPQHF. The genes are TRBV6-6 and TRBJ1-5; D is unclear. V gave up 0 bases and J gave up 4 bases, with 4 bases separating them. The CDR3 is made up of 13 amino acids. Germline CDR1 and CDR2: MNHNY and SVGAGI (reference sequence).

Ten or more counts support this clonotype. This rearrangement joins TRBV6-5 to TRBJ2-7; 11 bases align to TRBD2. Germline CDR1 and CDR2: MNHEY and SVGAGI. V shed 6 bases and J 1 base; nucleotides not matched to a gene: 11. The CDR3 covers 17 residues. The CDR3 spells CASSTSGGLRSSYEQYV. DNA for the CDR3: TGTGCCAGCAGCACTAGCGGGGGTTTGCGCAGTTCCTACGAGCAGTACGTC.

Notes on this clonotype: A much larger clonotype is one base distant, so this may be a read error. The chain couples TRBV12-3 or TRBV12-4 to TRBJ1-6; D remains ambiguous. There are 16 residues in the CDR3. DNA for the CDR3: TGTGTCAGCAGTTTAGGTGGAGGCACGCCGGGGACACCCCTCCACTTT. This translates into CVSSLGGGTPGTPLHF.

The chain has TRBV30 and TRBJ2-1; 9 bases map to TRBD2. V lost 0 bases to trimming and J lost 8 bases; unmatched junction nucleotides: 5. Germline CDR1 reads GTSNPN; CDR2 reads SVGIG (reference sequence). This CDR3 is built from 14 residues. CDR3 nucleotides: TGTGCCTGGAGTGTAAAGTTAGCGGGGGATGAGCAGTTCTTC. This sequence encodes CAWSVKLAGDEQFF.

The V call is TRBV7-2, the J call TRBJ2-7; D unresolved. V was cut by 5 bases and J by 4 bases, with 15 bases left in between. Germline V CDR1 and CDR2: SGHTA, FQGNSA. The CDR3 has 14 amino acids. DNA for the CDR3: TGTGCCAGCAGCGCGACTCCCCCCAAATACGAGCAGTACTTC. Encoded protein: CASSATPPKYEQYF.

A remark on this clonotype: One end of the junction does not line up with germline, which may come from a read error. The chain combines TRBV19 with TRBJ1-1; D unresolved. Germline V lookup: CDR1 LNHDA, CDR2 SQIVND (reference sequence). This CDR3 comprises 13 residues. The DNA for the CDR3 is TGTGCCAGCCGGAATGTGGGAAGCACTGAAGCTTCCTTT. Protein product: CASRNVGSTEASF.

Concerning this clonotype itself: Because the CDR3's place on the DNA is in doubt, the DNA is left out and the CDR3 is given as listed by TCRdb. The chain is built from TRBV25-1 and TRBJ1-5; the table assigns TRBD1, which was not confirmed against the DNA. The CDR3 is 22 amino acids in total, end residues counted. Germline V CDR1 and CDR2: MGHDK, SYGVNS. The CDR3 reads CASSFYICSAITSGQGYQPQHF.

Ten or more counts support this clonotype. The chain recombines TRBV4-2 with TRBJ2-2; D is perhaps TRBD1 or TRBD2 (5 bases each). Germline V lookup: CDR1 LGHNA, CDR2 YNFKEQ. This CDR3 spans 16 amino acids. V shed 0 bases and J shed 6 bases, with 14 bases lying between them. CDR3 amino acids: CASSQDPGYGAGELFF. The CDR3 nucleotides read TGTGCCAGCAGCCAAGATCCAGGGTACGGGGCCGGGGAGCTGTTTTTT.

This clonotype appeared many times. Since a much larger clone is just one base distant, this may be a read error. Here the CDR3 omits its conserved ending phenylalanine or tryptophan, so a read error is the likely source. The DNA of the CDR3 is TGTGCCAGCAGCGTAGCGTCCCAAGAGACCCAGTACTCC. Encoded protein: CASSVASQETQYS. The rearrangement joins TRBV9 to TRBJ2-5; D not certain. V was cut by 0 bases and J by 1 base, with 4 bases left in between. Germline assignment: CDR1 SGDLS and CDR2 YYNGEE. This CDR3 has 13 amino acids.

The CDR3 here is CASSQGQGQSYSNQPQHF. For the CDR3, the DNA is TGTGCCAGCAGTCAGGGACAGGGGCAATCTTATAGCAATCAGCCCCAGCATTTT. The rearrangement joins TRBV12-3 or TRBV12-4 to TRBJ1-5, with 10 bases matching TRBD1. The CDR3 totals 18 residues. The J segment lost 0 bases and the V segment lost 5 bases, leaving 10 bases of the junction unmatched.

This clonotype came up many times. The chain employs TRBV6-1 and TRBJ2-5; either TRBD1 or TRBD2 may fit D (6 bases each). Germline CDR1 MNHNS, CDR2 SASEGT. V lost 6 bases and J 4 bases, leaving 15 bases between the germline ends. The CDR3 consists of 14 residues. The CDR3 loop is CASRAIEGGETQYF. Here the CDR3 DNA reads TGTGCCAGCAGGGCTATAGAGGGGGGAGAGACCCAGTACTTC.

This clonotype turned up a few times. The V call is TRBV28, the J call TRBJ1-2; D gene uncertain. This CDR3 is built from 14 residues. The V end was cut by 3 bases, the J end by 2 bases, with 10 bases between. The germline gives CDR1 MDHEN, CDR2 SYDVKM. The CDR3 nucleotides read TGTGCCAGCAGTTTGGACGGAAAGAACTATGGCTACACCTTC. Translation gives CASSLDGKNYGYTF.

This clonotype has ten or more counts. This chain connects TRBV4-2 to TRBJ2-7, with D tentatively TRBD2 (5 bases). Between the trimmed V and J ends, which lost 4 bases and 7 bases, there was a span of 26 bases. The CDR3 contains 17 residues. CDR1 and CDR2 from the germline V gene are LGHNA and YNFKEQ. The CDR3 reads CASSRQAPGNPPPEQYF. The DNA for the CDR3 is TGTGCCAGCAGCCGCCAAGCCCCGGGGAACCCTCCCCCGGAGCAGTACTTC.

This clonotype has just one count. The V gene is TRBV20-1, the J gene TRBJ2-5; TRBD2 agrees at 10 bases. Germline assignment: CDR1 DFQATT and CDR2 SNEGSKA (reference sequence). The V gene end was trimmed by 5 bases and the J gene end by 0 bases; junction bases not matched to a gene: 3. The CDR3 consists of 14 residues. The CDR3: CSAATSGYQETQYF. CDR3 nucleotides: TGCAGTGCTGCGACTAGCGGGTACCAAGAGACCCAGTACTTC.

This clonotype occurred once. This CDR3 fails to terminate in the conserved phenylalanine or tryptophan, so it likely reflects a read error. The chain recombines TRBV7-8 with TRBJ2-7, with 7 bases matching TRBD1. Germline values: CDR1 SGHVS, CDR2 FQNEAQ. CDR3 length: 14 amino acids. The trim removed 5 bases at V and 4 bases at J, leaving 8 bases unmatched. CDR3 residues: CASSTDRPTYEQYL. CDR3 nucleotide sequence: TGTGCCAGCAGCACGGACAGGCCCACTTACGAGCAGTACCTC.

The V call is TRBV27, the J call TRBJ1-1, with 8 bases aligning to TRBD1. The germline V gene has CDR1 MNHEY and CDR2 SMNVEV (reference sequence). V was clipped by 0 bases and J by 8 bases; unmatched bases: 8. The CDR3 runs to 15 residues. CDR3 DNA sequence: TGTGCCAGCAGTTTATCCAGCCAGGGGGCAGCCGAAGCTTTCTTT. The encoded protein is CASSLSSQGAAEAFF.

The sample holds many counts of this clonotype. The chain uses TRBV19 and TRBJ1-5; D possibly corresponds to TRBD1 (5 bases). Looked up from germline, CDR1 is LNHDA and CDR2 is SQIVND (reference sequence). The V gene lost 3 bases and the J gene lost 5 bases, with 20 bases spanning the gap. This CDR3 region has 17 residues. The CDR3 DNA sequence: TGTGCCAGTAGTATTAGGGGAACGTCATTGCGCGATCAGCCCCAGCATTTT. Protein sequence: CASSIRGTSLRDQPQHF. The whole variable domain, filled in from reference TRBV19 and TRBJ1-5, reads DGGITQSPKYLFRKEGQNVTLSCEQNLNHDAMYWYRQDPGQGLRLIYYSQIVNDFQKGDIAEGYSVSREKKESFPLTVTSAQKNPTAFYLCASSIRGTSLRDQPQHFGDGTRLSIL.

A remark on this clonotype: A much more abundant neighbour one base away suggests this may be a read error. The chain recombines TRBV12-3 or TRBV12-4 with TRBJ1-1; D is undetermined. V lost 6 bases and J 1 base, leaving 3 bases between the germline ends. CDR3 length equals 11 residues. CDR3 nucleotide sequence: TGTGCCAGCAGCTGGAACACTGAAGCTTTCTTT. This translates into CASSWNTEAFF.

At least ten counts were recorded for this clonotype. The rearrangement uses TRBV11-1 and TRBJ1-2; D ambiguous. Trimming removed 3 bases from V and 3 bases from J, with 17 bases in between. CDR1 SGHAT and CDR2 FQDESV come from the germline V gene (reference sequence). The CDR3 length is 16 residues. The CDR3 protein is CASSFDMGGVDYGYTF. CDR3 nucleotide sequence: TGTGCCAGCAGCTTTGATATGGGAGGAGTTGACTATGGCTACACCTTC.

This clonotype was detected ten times or more. The chain joins TRBV20-1 to TRBJ2-7; tentative D call: TRBD1 (6 bases). The CDR3 sequence is 13 residues long. Trimming pared 1 base from V and 1 base from J, leaving 8 bases between. Germline V gene sequence: CDR1 DFQATT, CDR2 SNEGSKA (reference sequence). Written as DNA, the CDR3 is TGCAGTGCTAGAGTGACAGGATCCTACGAGCAGTACGTC. It encodes CSARVTGSYEQYV.

The chain couples TRBV12-3 or TRBV12-4 to TRBJ1-2; 9 bases align to TRBD1. This CDR3 is built from 14 residues. Trimming cost V 6 bases and J 7 bases; bases outside gene matches: 9. Here the CDR3 DNA reads TGTGCCAGCAGCCGGTCCGGGACAGGGAGTGGCTACACCTTC. This codes for CASSRSGTGSGYTF.

V and J are TRBV12-3 or TRBV12-4 and TRBJ2-1; TRBD1 might be the D (6 bases). The V end was cut by 5 bases, the J end by 3 bases, with 11 bases between. The CDR3 has 14 amino acids. CDR3 in amino acids: CASSRTANYNEQFF. The CDR3 DNA is TGTGCCAGCAGTCGGACAGCCAACTACAATGAGCAGTTCTTC.